This is a list of T cell receptor beta chains from one sample in a study of blood T cell repertoires in COVID-19. Profiled with immunoSEQ multiplex PCR; TCRdb holds only in-frame clones, not every one. The sample includes 250,000 to 300,000 clones, 70% to 90% of them seen just once. Sequences were obtained from PBMCs or T cells enriched from blood (not recorded which). The source of these receptors is a woman under 40 who had recovered from COVID-19. CDR3s include the opening cysteine and the closing phenylalanine or tryptophan. D genes are given only for firm matches. Not every row has a clone size; where given, it reads once, few, many or a size class.

j_call d_call clone_size v_call cdr3_nt cdr3_aa
TRBJ2-2 - - TRBV7-6 TGTGCCAGCAGCTTTTCACATCCTAACACCGGGGAGCTGTTTTTT CASSFSHPNTGELFF
TRBJ1-4 - - TRBV19 TGTGCCAGTACCCCCCGGGTAAAGGAAAAACTGTTTTTT CASTPRVKEKLFF
TRBJ1-2 TRBD1 - TRBV5-4 TGTGCCAGCAGCCCAGGGGGCCTTAACTATGGCTACACCTTC CASSPGGLNYGYTF
TRBJ1-2 - - TRBV19 TGTGCCAGTAGTCCCGGGCCGTTGATTAGCGTGTCCTATGGCTACACCTTC CASSPGPLISVSYGYTF
TRBJ2-7 TRBD2 - TRBV4-1 TGCGCCAGCAGCCCCCGAGGAGCGGGGACCTTCTACGAGCAGTACTTC CASSPRGAGTFYEQYF
TRBJ1-1 - - TRBV6-5 TGTGCCAGCAACCGGTTAACTGAAGCTTTCTTT CASNRLTEAFF
TRBJ1-2 TRBD1 - TRBV9 TGTGCCAGCAGCGTGTCAAGGGGGCAGGGCTACACCTTC CASSVSRGQGYTF
TRBJ2-7 - - TRBV3-1/TRBV3-2 TGTGCCAGCAGCCCTAGCTCCTACGAGCAGTACTTC CASSPSSYEQYF
TRBJ1-6 - - TRBV30 TGTGCCTGGAATGCGGGGACCTCCTATAATTCACCCCTCCACTTT CAWNAGTSYNSPLHF
TRBJ2-2 TRBD1 - TRBV5-4 TGTGCCAGCAGCCCCGGACAGGGTACGGGGGAGCTGTTTTTT CASSPGQGTGELFF
TRBJ2-1 - once TRBV28 TGTGCCAGCAGTTTAGGGGGGAGGAAAAGCTTATACAATGAGCAGTTCTTC CASSLGGRKSLYNEQFF
TRBJ2-7 - once TRBV7-2 TGTGCCAGCAGCCCACCACTGAATAACTACGAGCAGTACTTC CASSPPLNNYEQYF
TRBJ2-1 TRBD2 - TRBV9 TGTGCCAGCAGCGTAGGGTGGCTAGCGGAAGACAATGAGCAGTTCTTC CASSVGWLAEDNEQFF
TRBJ1-5 TRBD1 - TRBV4-1 TGCGCCAGCAGCGCGACGACAGGGACGGGCAATCAGCCCCAGCATTTT CASSATTGTGNQPQHF
TRBJ2-3 TRBD2 - TRBV27 TGTGCCAGCAGGGGGCTACTAGCGGGACGGCCAGATACGCAGTATTTT CASRGLLAGRPDTQYF
TRBJ1-4 TRBD1 - TRBV5-1 TGCGCCAGCAGCTTGGGGACAGGCCAGGCTGAAAAACTGTTTTTT CASSLGTGQAEKLFF
TRBJ2-1 TRBD1 - TRBV5-6 TGTGCCAGCAGCCTCCGGGACAGGGGATACAATGAGCAGTTCTTC CASSLRDRGYNEQFF
TRBJ1-2 - - TRBV6-6 TGTGCCAGCAGCCCAGGGGTTAACTATGGCTACACCTTC CASSPGVNYGYTF
TRBJ2-3 TRBD2 - TRBV27 TGTGCCAGCAGTTTTATAGCGGGAGTGTTAGATACGCAGTATTTT CASSFIAGVLDTQYF
TRBJ2-7 - - TRBV10-3 TGTGCCATCAGTGAGTCGCGGGGAAAATACGAGCAGTACTTC CAISESRGKYEQYF
TRBJ2-7 - - TRBV5-1 TGCGCCAGCAGCTCTTTACTAGATAACTACGAGCAGTACTTC CASSSLLDNYEQYF
TRBJ1-2 - - TRBV28 TGTGCCAGCAGCCAAATCAGGGTCCGAGGCTACACCTTC CASSQIRVRGYTF
TRBJ1-1 TRBD1 - TRBV27 TGTGCCAGCAGTTTATACAGGGGAGGTGCTGAAGCTTTCTTT CASSLYRGGAEAFF
TRBJ1-5 - - TRBV7-9 TGTGCCAGCAGCACTACCAATCAGCCCCAGCATTTT CASSTTNQPQHF
TRBJ2-1 - - TRBV4-1 TGCGCCAGCAGCCAAGATCGGGTAAACAGGGTAGTTGGGGAAAATGAGCAGTTCTTC CASSQDRVNRVVGENEQFF
TRBJ1-5 TRBD1 - TRBV24-1 TGTGCCACCAGTACCGGGACAGGGGGCCGTCAGCCCCAGCATTTT CATSTGTGGRQPQHF
TRBJ1-5 - - TRBV6-4 TGTGCCAGCAGTGACACTCGGGAAATACCGACAGGCCTAGATAGAAGCAATCAGCCCCAGCATTTT CASSDTREIPTGLDRSNQPQHF
TRBJ2-7 - - TRBV30 TGTGCCTGCATCCTTGCCGGTAGAGCCTACGAGCAGTACTTC CACILAGRAYEQYF
TRBJ2-5 TRBD2 - TRBV19 TGTGCCAGTACCAATGTGGGGGGGGACCAAGAGACCCAGTACTTC CASTNVGGDQETQYF
TRBJ2-7 TRBD2 - TRBV5-6 TGTGCCAGCAGCGCGGGGGAAGAGCAGTACTTC CASSAGEEQYF
TRBJ1-4 - - TRBV25-1 TGTGCCAGCAGTGATACGACATACGCGCGTGAAAAACTGTTTTTT CASSDTTYAREKLFF
TRBJ2-1 - - TRBV10-2 TGCGCCAGCAGTGACTGGACTTCCTACTACAATGAGCAGTTCTTC CASSDWTSYYNEQFF
TRBJ1-4 TRBD1 - TRBV30 TGTGCCTGGATAGACCATACAGGGGTAGATGAAAAACTGTTTTTT CAWIDHTGVDEKLFF
TRBJ1-2 - - TRBV6-5 TGTGCCAGCAGTCTTCGGGGGAACGGTGGCTACACCTTC CASSLRGNGGYTF
TRBJ1-2 TRBD1 - TRBV27 TGTGCCAGCAGCAGACAGGGACCCGGTGGCTACACCTTC CASSRQGPGGYTF
TRBJ1-5 - - TRBV28 TGTGCCAGCAGTTTAGGAGGATACAGGGAGGGAAGCAATCAGCCCCAGCATTTT CASSLGGYREGSNQPQHF
TRBJ2-1 - - TRBV19 TGTGCCAGTAGTATAGAGAGGACACCCGGCCTAATAAGAGACAATGAGCAGTTCTTC CASSIERTPGLIRDNEQFF
TRBJ1-1 - once TRBV11-2 TGTGCCAGCAGCTTAGGGGCAGGGGCGGACACTGAAGCTTTCTTT CASSLGAGADTEAFF
TRBJ1-1 TRBD1 - TRBV2 TGTGCCAGCAGTGAAGCGCTTTTGTCAGGGGAGTTCAGGGGGAGGATGAACACTGAAGCTTTCTTT CASSEALLSGEFRGRMNTEAFF
TRBJ1-5 TRBD1 - TRBV27 TGTGCCAGCAGTCATGGACAGGGCGGTCAGCCCCAGCATTTT CASSHGQGGQPQHF
TRBJ2-5 - - TRBV5-4 TGTGCCAGCAGCTTGGGACTAGGCCCCGTGGACCAGTACTTC CASSLGLGPVDQYF
TRBJ2-7 - - TRBV7-6 TGTGCCAGCAGCTTACTTGGCGGGGCAGGGGGCTCCTACGAGCAGTACTTC CASSLLGGAGGSYEQYF
TRBJ1-4 - - TRBV19 TGTGCCAGTAGTACGTTGGGAGGAGGCAGTAATGAAAAACTGTTTTTT CASSTLGGGSNEKLFF
TRBJ1-2 - - TRBV5-8 TGTGCCAGCAGCTTGGGGGGCGGAAGCTATGGCTACACCTTC CASSLGGGSYGYTF